This T cell receptor (beta chain) comes out of a study of CXCR3-negative and CXCR3-positive naive CD8 T cells. In the study overall: Libraries each contributed about 1.5 +/- 0.3 million TRB reads, for about 150 million in total.

All TRB cDNA libraries came from 5' RACE performed with UMI labels. TCRdb reprocessed the 5' RACE reads; each CDR3 protein has one entry and no DNA is given. The sample yields 45,000 to 65,000 distinct CDR3 sequences, of which the top ten take up around a fifth. To note about this clonotype: What it binds is not known.

Study findings and constraints: Both naive subsets had comparably high diversity; memory CD8+ cells much lower. CD5 surface expression was similar among naive subsets, and TCR strength was estimated by inference from TRB CDR3 properties.

Germline lookup yields CDR1 ENHRY and CDR2 SYGVKD. The CDR3 sequence is 14 residues long. Each CD8+ T cell subset was flow-sorted in triplicate. Every sort contained about 310,000 cells. The sequence came from a human donor in good health. Some clones in this sample may be carry-over from other donors' samples. The material sequenced was memory CD8+ T cells from blood. The genes are TRBV10-3 and TRBJ2-1; TCRdb indicates TRBD1, and absent DNA this call remains unverified. The CDR3 reads CAITGTGNCNEQFF.